Below are 23 T cell receptor beta chains sequenced from a single sample in a study of blood T cells in healthy people across ages. Primed by a sample-barcoded 5' primer and a J-beta primer mix, a second PCR proceeded for roughly 7 to 11 cycles. Using its own MiXCR run on the 5' RACE reads, TCRdb lists one record per CDR3 protein. Seen here are over a million distinct CDR3 sequences, roughly 43% observed once, and the top ten hold about 4%. What was sequenced was blood. The receptors originated from a woman between 18 and 29 years old in good health.

This clonotype was seen once. This could be a read error, since a much larger clone is one nucleotide away. V and J are TRBV6-2 or TRBV6-3 and TRBJ2-3; the D gene is possibly TRBD2 (5 bases). This CDR3 spans 13 amino acids. Germline CDR1 MNHEY, CDR2 SVGEGT. CDR3 sequence: CASSDSRGDTQYF. The CDR3 nucleotides read TGTGCCAGCAGTGACTCCCGGGGAGATACGCAGTATTTT.

This chain uses TRBV20-1 with TRBJ1-4; D is unresolved. Trimming removed 1 base from V and 7 bases from J, with 19 bases in between. This CDR3 has 16 residues. Germline CDR1 is DFQATT and CDR2 is SNEGSKA (reference sequence). The CDR3 region has the DNA TGCAGTGCTAGAGGACCTCCGGGCAGATCAGGTGAAAAACTGTTTTTT. Translation: CSARGPPGRSGEKLFF.

This clonotype was seen a few times. The rearrangement uses TRBV6-2 or TRBV6-3 and TRBJ2-5; D call uncertain. Per germline, CDR1 MNHEY and CDR2 SVGEGT. V was cut by 6 bases and J by 2 bases, with 10 bases left in between. The CDR3 sequence is 13 residues long. The CDR3 DNA follows: TGTGCCAGCAGCTCGACATTTCAAGAGACCCAGTACTTC. It codes for CASSSTFQETQYF.

This clonotype came up a few times. This chain uses TRBV9 with TRBJ1-5, with D tentatively TRBD1 (5 bases). CDR3 length: 15 amino acids. The V gene lost 4 bases and the J gene lost 7 bases, with 18 bases spanning the gap. CDR1 SGDLS and CDR2 YYNGEE come from the germline V gene. The CDR3, as DNA: TGTGCCAGCAGCCCCGGAGGTGGGGCCGGGCAGCCCCAGCATTTT. Translated: CASSPGGGAGQPQHF.

As to this clonotype: A read error may be the cause here, since a much bigger clone is one base away. The chain is built from TRBV3-1 and TRBJ2-3, with D uncertain. The CDR3 contains 12 residues. Germline-derived CDR1 and CDR2 are LGHDT and YNNKEL (reference sequence). V was shortened by 6 bases and J by 5 bases, with 9 bases between the two germline ends. CDR3 in DNA: TGTGCCAGCAGGTTCAGCCAAGATACGCAGTATTTT. Encoded protein: CASRFSQDTQYF.

This chain joins TRBV13 and TRBJ2-1; 13 nucleotides align to TRBD2. This CDR3 is built from 16 residues. V gave up 5 bases and J gave up 7 bases; unmatched junction bases: 8. Germline V gene data show CDR1 as PRHDT and CDR2 as FYEKMQ (reference sequence). CDR3 nucleotides: TGTGCCAGCAGCACCACACTAGCGGGAGGGCGAAATGAGCAGTTCTTC. Translating it yields CASSTTLAGGRNEQFF. Variable domain in full (rest from reference TRBV13 and TRBJ2-1): AAGVIQSPRHLIKEKRETATLKCYPIPRHDTVYWYQQGPGQDPQFLISFYEKMQSDKGSIPDRFSAQQFSDYHSELNMSSLELGDSALYFCASSTTLAGGRNEQFFGPGTRLTVL.

This chain uses TRBV12-3 or TRBV12-4 with TRBJ2-1, with 8 nucleotides matching TRBD1. The V gene end was trimmed by 8 bases and the J gene end by 6 bases; junction bases not matched to a gene: 6. The length of the CDR3 is 13 residues. Written as DNA, the CDR3 is TGTGCCAGCCAGGACAGGGTGTTCAATGAGCAGTTCTTC. Translation: CASQDRVFNEQFF.

This clonotype has more than one count but fewer than ten. The rearrangement links TRBV4-1 to TRBJ2-1, with D perhaps given as TRBD1 or TRBD2 (5 bases each). Trimming removed 1 base at V and 6 bases at J, with 10 bases between. CDR3 length: 14 residues. CDR1 MGHRA and CDR2 YSYEKL come from the germline V gene. The chain's CDR3 is CASSQGGSSNEQFF. The DNA of the CDR3 is TGCGCCAGCAGCCAAGGGGGGTCGAGCAATGAGCAGTTCTTC.

The genes are TRBV29-1 and TRBJ1-1; no reliable D call. The CDR3 sequence is 13 residues long. V was cut by 7 bases and J by 2 bases, with 14 bases left in between. Germline loops: CDR1 SQVTM, CDR2 ANQGSEA. The CDR3 sequence is CSARPTLNTEAFF. Written as DNA, the CDR3 is TGCAGCGCCCGACCTACTTTAAACACTGAAGCTTTCTTT. Together with reference TRBV29-1 and TRBJ1-1, the CDR3 gives the full variable domain: SAVISQKPSRDICQRGTSLTIQCQVDSQVTMMFWYRQQPGQSLTLIATANQGSEATYESGFVIDKFPISRPNLTFSTLTVSNMSPEDSSIYLCSARPTLNTEAFFGQGTRLTVV.

This clonotype has at least ten counts. V is TRBV24-1 and J is TRBJ2-5; possibly TRBD2 for D (6 bases). This CDR3 is built from 16 residues. Deletions cut 4 bases from V and 1 base from J, with 15 bases between. Germline values: CDR1 KGHDR, CDR2 SFDVKD. The CDR3 protein is CATSDSSTSSQETQYF. CDR3 bases: TGTGCCACCAGTGACTCCAGTACTAGCAGCCAAGAGACCCAGTACTTC.

In its sample, this clonotype was seen a few times. The chain recombines TRBV4-3 with TRBJ2-1, with unresolved D. Germline V gene lookup returns CDR1 LGHNA and CDR2 YSLEER. The CDR3 sequence is 16 residues long. The germline V and J ends were trimmed by 3 bases and 4 bases, with 16 bases remaining between them. CDR3 region: CASSHRQGLGYNEQFF. The CDR3 DNA follows: TGCGCCAGCAGCCACAGACAAGGTTTAGGGTACAATGAGCAGTTCTTC.

The chain carries TRBV20-1 and TRBJ1-5; tentatively, D is TRBD1 (6 bases). The CDR3 is made up of 13 amino acids. V was cut by 3 bases and J by 6 bases, with 12 bases left in between. The germline V gene has CDR1 DFQATT and CDR2 SNEGSKA (reference sequence). CDR3 DNA: TGCAGTGCTAGGGGCAGGGGAAGTCAGCCCCAGCATTTT. It encodes CSARGRGSQPQHF.

This clonotype was recorded a few times. The chain joins TRBV4-1 to TRBJ2-1; the D is unclear. The CDR3 is 16 amino acids. Germline V gives CDR1 MGHRA, CDR2 YSYEKL. V was trimmed by 3 bases and J by 0 bases, leaving 12 bases between them. CDR3 in DNA: TGCGCCAGCAGCCAGGGTACAAAAGGCTCCTACAATGAGCAGTTCTTC. As protein: CASSQGTKGSYNEQFF.

V gene TRBV12-3 or TRBV12-4 combines with J gene TRBJ2-2; D is perhaps TRBD1 (6 bases). The CDR3 runs to 14 residues. The V and J ends lost 6 bases and 1 base respectively, with 9 bases between them. The CDR3 loop reads CASSTDRNTGELFF. CDR3 DNA: TGTGCCAGCAGCACGGACAGGAACACCGGGGAGCTGTTTTTT.

The chain carries TRBV4-3 and TRBJ1-6; 8 bases align to TRBD1. The V and J ends lost 3 bases and 9 bases, in that order; junction bases with no gene match: 4. Per germline, CDR1 LGHNA and CDR2 YSLEER. The length of the CDR3 is 14 residues. The CDR3 region is CASSHPGGLSPLHF. In DNA, the CDR3 is TGCGCCAGCAGCCATCCAGGGGGCCTTTCACCCCTCCACTTT.

With regard to this clonotype: Being one base from a much bigger clone, this may be a read error. V usage is TRBV12-3 or TRBV12-4 and J usage is TRBJ1-5, with 10 bases matching TRBD1. This CDR3 region has 17 residues. Here the CDR3 DNA reads TGTGCCTGCAGCCCGGACAGGGGGGGACATAGCAATCAGCCCCAGCATTTT. Translation: CACSPDRGGHSNQPQHF.

J is TRBJ1-2 and V is TRBV20-1; unclear D gene. V lost 6 bases and J 0 bases, leaving 11 bases between the germline ends. The CDR3 covers 13 residues. Germline CDR1 DFQATT, CDR2 SNEGSKA (reference sequence). The CDR3 spells CSAANRANYGYTF. In nucleotides, the CDR3 is TGCAGTGCGGCGAATAGGGCTAACTATGGCTACACCTTC.

V and J are TRBV7-2 and TRBJ1-5; D may be TRBD1 (6 bases). The CDR3 sequence is 15 residues long. Germline V gives CDR1 SGHTA, CDR2 FQGNSA. Trimming left V 1 base short and J 5 bases short, with 12 bases between. This CDR3 reads CASSLVGGLDQPQHF. The CDR3 bases are TGTGCCAGCAGCTTAGTCGGGGGGCTGGATCAGCCCCAGCATTTT.

Concerning this clonotype: This may be a read error, as it is one base from a much larger clone. The V call is TRBV29-1, the J call TRBJ2-7; D gene ambiguous. The J call is doubtful: the DNA matches TRBJ2-5 better. The V gene's germline CDR1 is SQVTM and CDR2 ANQGSEA. The CDR3 is 13 residues long. CDR3 protein: CSVEASDQETQYF. The DNA of the CDR3 is TGCAGCGTTGAAGCGTCCGACCAAGAGACCCAGTACTTC.

This sequence joins TRBV14 and TRBJ2-6, with TRBD1 matching 9 bases. The CDR3 is 19 amino acids. V lost 3 bases to trimming and J lost 1 base; unmatched junction nucleotides: 10. CDR1 is SGHDN and CDR2 is FVKESK in the germline V gene. CDR3 nucleotides: TGTGCCAGCAGCCATTTATACCGGGACAGGGATTCTGGGGCCAACGTCCTGACTTTC. Amino acids: CASSHLYRDRDSGANVLTF. Complete variable domain (other parts from reference TRBV14 and TRBJ2-6): EAGVTQFPSHSVIEKGQTVTLRCDPISGHDNLYWYRRVMGKEIKFLLHFVKESKQDESGMPNNRFLAERTGGTYSTLKVQPAELEDSGVYFCASSHLYRDRDSGANVLTFGAGSRLTVL.

This clonotype showed up just a few times. This chain joins TRBV4-2 and TRBJ2-5; D may match TRBD1 or TRBD2 (5 bases each). The J call may be wrong; the DNA end is better matched by TRBJ2-7. The CDR3 covers 16 residues. Germline CDR1 LGHNA, CDR2 YNFKEQ. The CDR3 protein is CASSQVMAGRNYEQYF. CDR3 coding DNA: TGTGCCAGCAGCCAAGTTATGGCAGGGAGAAACTACGAGCAGTACTTC.

This CDR3 reads CASGRTSGGATDTQYF. The CDR3 bases are TGTGCCAGCGGACGAACGAGCGGGGGAGCCACAGATACGCAGTATTTT. V gene TRBV12-3 or TRBV12-4 combines with J gene TRBJ2-3, with 8 bases fitting TRBD2. The CDR3 consists of 16 residues. J gave up 2 bases and V 8 bases, and 12 bases lay outside the gene matches.

The chain uses TRBV14 and TRBJ2-2, with D possibly matching TRBD1 (6 bases). Germline CDR1 and CDR2: SGHDN and FVKESK. V lost 3 bases and J lost 3, with 8 bases in between. The CDR3 sequence is 14 residues long. This CDR3 is CASSHGGDTGELFF. CDR3 coding DNA: TGTGCCAGCAGCCATGGGGGCGACACCGGGGAGCTGTTTTTT.